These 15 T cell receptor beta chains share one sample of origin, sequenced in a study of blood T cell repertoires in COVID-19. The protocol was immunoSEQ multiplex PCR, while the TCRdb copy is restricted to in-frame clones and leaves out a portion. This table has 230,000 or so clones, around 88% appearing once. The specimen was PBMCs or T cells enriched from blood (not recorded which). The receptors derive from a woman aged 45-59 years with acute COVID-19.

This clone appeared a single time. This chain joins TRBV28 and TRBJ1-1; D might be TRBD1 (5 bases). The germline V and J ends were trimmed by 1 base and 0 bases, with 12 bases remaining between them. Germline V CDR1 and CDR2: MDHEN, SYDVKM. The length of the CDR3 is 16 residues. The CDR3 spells CASSLLSGMLNTEAFF. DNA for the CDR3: TGTGCCAGCAGTTTATTGTCAGGGATGCTGAACACTGAAGCTTTCTTT.

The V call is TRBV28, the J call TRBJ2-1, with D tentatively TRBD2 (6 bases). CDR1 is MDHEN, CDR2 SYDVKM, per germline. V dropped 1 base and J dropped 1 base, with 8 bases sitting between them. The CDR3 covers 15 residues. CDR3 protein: CASSLSGVSYNEQFF. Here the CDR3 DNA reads TGTGCCAGCAGTTTATCGGGGGTATCCTACAATGAGCAGTTCTTC.

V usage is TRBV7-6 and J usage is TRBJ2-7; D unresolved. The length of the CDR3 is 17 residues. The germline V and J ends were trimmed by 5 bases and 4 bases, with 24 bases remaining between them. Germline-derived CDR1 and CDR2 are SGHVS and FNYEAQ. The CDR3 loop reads CASSLQPGGAPGYEQYF. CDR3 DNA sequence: TGTGCCAGCAGCCTCCAGCCGGGTGGCGCCCCGGGTTACGAGCAGTACTTC.

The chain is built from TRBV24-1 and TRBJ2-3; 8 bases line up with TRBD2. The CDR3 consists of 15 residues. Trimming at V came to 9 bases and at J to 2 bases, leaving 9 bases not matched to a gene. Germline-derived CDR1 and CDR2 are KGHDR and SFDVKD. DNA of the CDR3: TGTGCCACCCGGCGGGAGGCGGGACCCACAGATACGCAGTATTTT. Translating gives CATRREAGPTDTQYF.

CDR3 protein: CASSKAGRLRVKLFF. CDR3 DNA: TGTGCCAGCAGCAAAGCCGGAAGGCTGAGGGTAAAACTGTTTTTT. The chain links TRBV21-1 to TRBJ1-4. TRBV21-1 is classified as a pseudogene. The CDR3 sequence is 15 residues long.

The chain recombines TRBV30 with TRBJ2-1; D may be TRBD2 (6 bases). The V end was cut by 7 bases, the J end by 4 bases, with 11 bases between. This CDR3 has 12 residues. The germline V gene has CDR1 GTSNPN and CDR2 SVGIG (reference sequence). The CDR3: CAFNLAYNEQFF. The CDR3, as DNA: TGTGCCTTTAATCTAGCGTACAATGAGCAGTTCTTC. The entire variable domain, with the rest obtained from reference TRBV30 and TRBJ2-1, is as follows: SQTIHQWPATLVQPVGSPLSLECTVEGTSNPNLYWYRQAAGRGLQLLFYSVGIGQISSEVPQNLSASRPQDRQFILSSKKLLLSDSGFYLCAFNLAYNEQFFGPGTRLTVL.

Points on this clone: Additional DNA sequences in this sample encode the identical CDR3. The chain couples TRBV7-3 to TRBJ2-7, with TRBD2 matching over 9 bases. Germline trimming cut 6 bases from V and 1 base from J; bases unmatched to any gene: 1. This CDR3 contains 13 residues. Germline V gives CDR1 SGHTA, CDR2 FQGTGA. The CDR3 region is CASSSGSSYEQYF. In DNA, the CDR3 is TGTGCCAGCAGTAGCGGGAGTTCCTACGAGCAGTACTTC.

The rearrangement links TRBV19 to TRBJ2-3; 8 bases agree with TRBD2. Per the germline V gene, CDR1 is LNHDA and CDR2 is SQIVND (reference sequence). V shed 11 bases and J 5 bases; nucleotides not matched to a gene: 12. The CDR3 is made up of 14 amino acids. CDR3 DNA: TGTGCCGTAGCGAGCGGGAGTATGGAAGATACGCAGTATTTT. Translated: CAVASGSMEDTQYF.

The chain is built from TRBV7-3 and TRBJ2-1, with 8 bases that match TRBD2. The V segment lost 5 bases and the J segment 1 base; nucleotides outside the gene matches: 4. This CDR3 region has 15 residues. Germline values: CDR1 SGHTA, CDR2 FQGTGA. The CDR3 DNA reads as TGTGCCAGCAGCCCGGTAGCGGGATCCTACAATGAGCAGTTCTTC. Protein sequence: CASSPVAGSYNEQFF.

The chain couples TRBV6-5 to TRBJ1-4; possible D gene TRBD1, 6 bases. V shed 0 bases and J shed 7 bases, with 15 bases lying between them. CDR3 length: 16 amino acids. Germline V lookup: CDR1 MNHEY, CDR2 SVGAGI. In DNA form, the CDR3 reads TGTGCCAGCAGTTACTCGACCGGACAGAGAGTTGAAAAACTGTTTTTT. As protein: CASSYSTGQRVEKLFF.

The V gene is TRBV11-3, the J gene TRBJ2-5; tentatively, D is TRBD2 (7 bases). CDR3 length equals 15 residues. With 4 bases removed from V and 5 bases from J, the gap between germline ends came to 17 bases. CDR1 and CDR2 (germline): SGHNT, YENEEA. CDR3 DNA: TGTGCCAGCAGCTCAAAAGGGGGGGCTTGGGAGACCCAGTACTTC. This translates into CASSSKGGAWETQYF.

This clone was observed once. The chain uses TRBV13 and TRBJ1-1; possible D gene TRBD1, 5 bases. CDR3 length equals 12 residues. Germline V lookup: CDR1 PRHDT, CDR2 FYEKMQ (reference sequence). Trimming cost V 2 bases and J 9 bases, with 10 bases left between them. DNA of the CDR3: TGTGCCAGCAGCTTAAGAGGGACTAAAGCTTTCTTT. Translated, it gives CASSLRGTKAFF.

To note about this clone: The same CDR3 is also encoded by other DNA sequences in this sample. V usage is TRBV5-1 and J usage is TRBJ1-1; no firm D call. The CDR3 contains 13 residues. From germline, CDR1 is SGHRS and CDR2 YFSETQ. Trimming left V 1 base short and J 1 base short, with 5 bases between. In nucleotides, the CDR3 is TGCGCCAGCAGCTTGCAGGAGAACACTGAAGCTTTCTTT. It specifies CASSLQENTEAFF.

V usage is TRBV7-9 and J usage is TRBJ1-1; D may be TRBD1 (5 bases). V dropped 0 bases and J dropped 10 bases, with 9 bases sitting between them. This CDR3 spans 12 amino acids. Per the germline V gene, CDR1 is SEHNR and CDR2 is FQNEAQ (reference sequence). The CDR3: CASSLAGVRAFF. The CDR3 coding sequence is TGTGCCAGCAGCTTAGCAGGGGTTAGAGCTTTCTTT.

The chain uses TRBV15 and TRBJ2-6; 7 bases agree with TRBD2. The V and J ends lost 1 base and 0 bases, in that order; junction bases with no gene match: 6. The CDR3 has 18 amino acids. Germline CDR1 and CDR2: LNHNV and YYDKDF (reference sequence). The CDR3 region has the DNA TGTGCCACCAGCAGAGTGCGGGAGAGGATCTCTGGGGCCAACGTCCTGACTTTC. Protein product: CATSRVRERISGANVLTF. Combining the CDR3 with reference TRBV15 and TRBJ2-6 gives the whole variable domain DAMVIQNPRYQVTQFGKPVTLSCSQTLNHNVMYWYQQKSSQAPKLLFHYYDKDFNNEADTPDNFQSRRPNTSFCFLDIRSPGLGDTAMYLCATSRVRERISGANVLTFGAGSRLTVL.